This T cell receptor beta chain was retrieved from a study of beta chain features in type 1 diabetes. Whole-study context: The patient and healthy donor groups were comparable for age, gender and cell yields. Study-level results: It was among patients, rather than healthy donors, that naive, central memory and Treg TCRB repertoires appeared more similar. Among all four CD4+ subsets, Type 1 diabetes patients had TCRB CDR3s that were moderately but significantly shorter.

V was clipped by 4 bases and J by 2 bases; unmatched bases: 3. CDR1 and CDR2 (germline): SGHTA, FQGNSA. The CDR3 is made up of 14 amino acids. Isolation of CD4+ naive, central memory, regulatory and stem cell-like memory cells was achieved by sorting via CD45RO/CCR7/CD25/CD127/CD95/CD27. About this clone: The antigen is unknown.

Expressed TCRB transcripts were sequenced after all isolated RNA was converted to cDNA. Produced via immunoSEQ multiplex PCR; TCRdb's table is partial and in-frame only. There are hundreds of thousands of clones in the sample; 30% occur only once, and around 0.065% lies in the top ten. The specimen sequenced was naive CD4+ T cells from blood. This TCR came from a man aged 18 to 29 in good health. This chain joins TRBV7-2 and TRBJ2-5; the match to TRBD1 covers 8 bases. CDR3 loop: CASSSRTGQETQYF. CDR3 DNA sequence: TGTGCCAGCAGCTCCCGGACAGGGCAAGAGACCCAGTACTTC.